This T cell receptor (beta chain) appears in the sequencing data of a study of blood T cell repertoires in COVID-19. Looking at the study overall: Specimens from acute and convalescent COVID-19 originated in the United States, Italy and Spain.

V lost 2 bases to trimming and J lost 3 bases; unmatched junction nucleotides: 2. CDR3 length: 15 residues. CDR1 is KGHSH, CDR2 LQKENI, per germline. Authors' methods: Scientists estimated how many nucleated cells there were by amplifying reference gene primers. Clones were sequenced by immunoSEQ multiplex PCR, and TCRdb holds only the in-frame ones, with some missing. V and J calls and clone size come straight from that table; D and trimming were deduced from the DNA. This table has tens of thousands of clones, about 80% appearing once. The chain carries TRBV18 and TRBJ2-3; TRBD2 matches at 10 bases. This TCR came from a human donor in a cohort sampled during active COVID-19. Sequencing input: peripheral blood. The CDR3 spells CASSPGTSVTDTQYF. The CDR3 nucleotides read TGTGCCAGCTCACCAGGGACTAGCGTAACAGATACGCAGTATTTT.